A selection of T cell receptor beta chains follows, all from one sample in a study of blood T cell repertoires in COVID-19. Data came from immunoSEQ multiplex PCR; TCRdb stores just in-frame clones and leaves some out. The data contain tens of thousands of clones, roughly four fifths of them singletons. Sequenced input: peripheral blood. These receptors were obtained from a man aged 80 or over with acute or convalescent COVID-19. The CDR3 runs from the conserved cysteine through the conserved F or W. A D gene is named only where the DNA matches it firmly. Some rows mark clone size as missing; the rest say once, few, many or name a class of expanded clone.

DNA	CDR3	J	size	D	V
TGCGCCAGCAGCCTGGACAGTAACTATGGCTACACCTTC	CASSLDSNYGYTF	TRBJ1-2	.	.	TRBV5-1
TGTGCCAGCAGTTACACGACAAGGAACACTGAAGCTTTCTTT	CASSYTTRNTEAFF	TRBJ1-1	.	.	TRBV6-5
TGTGCCAGTAGTATTAAGCAGGGGTCCCTATCCTATGGCTACACCTTC	CASSIKQGSLSYGYTF	TRBJ1-2	once	.	TRBV19
TGTGCCAGCAGCTTAGACAGGGGGATTTCCTATAATTCACCCCTCCACTTT	CASSLDRGISYNSPLHF	TRBJ1-6	.	TRBD1	TRBV11-2
TGTGCCAGCAGCTTTGACAGGGTGGGCTATGGCTACACCTTC	CASSFDRVGYGYTF	TRBJ1-2	.	TRBD1	TRBV5-6
TGCGCCAGCAGCTTCCGGACAGGGGGGTACAATGAGCAGTTCTTC	CASSFRTGGYNEQFF	TRBJ2-1	.	TRBD1	TRBV5-1
TGTGCCAGCAGCTCCAACCGACAGCGGGGTATAACTAATGAAAAACTGTTTTTT	CASSSNRQRGITNEKLFF	TRBJ1-4	.	.	TRBV7-9
TGTGCCAGCTCACCACCGGGACAGGGGACGTACGAGCAGTACTTC	CASSPPGQGTYEQYF	TRBJ2-7	.	TRBD1	TRBV18
TGTGCCAGCAACCGACCAGGGGGCAGGAACGAGCAGTACTTC	CASNRPGGRNEQYF	TRBJ2-7	few	TRBD1	TRBV7-2
TGTGCCAGCAGTGACACCTCAGGGGGCAGGGACTATGGCTACACCTTC	CASSDTSGGRDYGYTF	TRBJ1-2	.	TRBD1	TRBV6-4
TGTGCCAGCTCACCGGGACAGGCCGACTATGGCTACACCTTC	CASSPGQADYGYTF	TRBJ1-2	few	TRBD1	TRBV18
TGTGCCAGCAGCATACAGGGGGCCGGTCAGCCCCAGCATTTT	CASSIQGAGQPQHF	TRBJ1-5	.	TRBD1	TRBV2
TGTGCCAGCAGCCCTCAAGAGACCCAGTACTTC	CASSPQETQYF	TRBJ2-5	few	.	TRBV7-9
TGTGCCACCAGTAGAGACAGGGGATTCTCCGGGGAGCTGTTTTTT	CATSRDRGFSGELFF	TRBJ2-2	once	TRBD1	TRBV15
TGTGCCAGCAGCCAAGTCCCTAGCGCAGGCTACGAGCAGTACTTC	CASSQVPSAGYEQYF	TRBJ2-7	.	.	TRBV3-1/TRBV3-2
TGTGCCAGCAGTTCCACATGGACAGGTGGCAATCAGCCCCAGCATTTT	CASSSTWTGGNQPQHF	TRBJ1-5	.	TRBD1	TRBV6-5
TGCAGTGCTAGTAATGGGGGCGCCGAGCAGTACTTC	CSASNGGAEQYF	TRBJ2-7	.	.	TRBV20-1
TGTGCCAGCAGTGAGATGGGGCGTGAAAACACCGGGGAGCTGTTTTTT	CASSEMGRENTGELFF	TRBJ2-2	few	.	TRBV6-1
TGTGCCAGCAGCGATCTCCGGACAGGTTTGAGGAATTCACCCCTCCACTTT	CASSDLRTGLRNSPLHF	TRBJ1-6	.	TRBD1	TRBV11-2
TGTGCCAGCAGTTACTCTTTGGCTAATTCACCCCTCCACTTT	CASSYSLANSPLHF	TRBJ1-6	.	.	TRBV6-5
TGCAGTGCTAGTCCACCGACTAGCGGGGTCGCAGATACGCAGTATTTT	CSASPPTSGVADTQYF	TRBJ2-3	.	TRBD2	TRBV20-1
TGTGCCAGCATACTCCGACAGGGGTTGGCCTATGGCTACACCTTC	CASILRQGLAYGYTF	TRBJ1-2	.	TRBD1	TRBV25-1
TGTGCCAGCAGCTTAGGGCACCCTAGCAATCAGCCCCAGCATTTT	CASSLGHPSNQPQHF	TRBJ1-5	.	.	TRBV7-9
TGTGCCAGTAGTATCCCTGACAGGGGTAGGGGGAACACTGAAGCTTTCTTT	CASSIPDRGRGNTEAFF	TRBJ1-1	.	TRBD1	TRBV19
TGTGCCAGCAGCGCCCTCGGGCAAGAGACCCAGTACTTC	CASSALGQETQYF	TRBJ2-5	.	.	TRBV11-2
TGTGCCAGCAGCAAGCGGACAGGGGGTCGTTCTAACACAGATACGCAGTATTTT	CASSKRTGGRSNTDTQYF	TRBJ2-3	.	TRBD1	TRBV7-6
TGTGCCAGCAGCCGGACAGGGAACACCGGGGAGCTGTTTTTT	CASSRTGNTGELFF	TRBJ2-2	.	TRBD1	TRBV11-2
TGCGCCAGCAGCTTGGGACAGGGGGCCTATGGCTACACCTTC	CASSLGQGAYGYTF	TRBJ1-2	.	TRBD1	TRBV5-1
TGTGCCAGCAGTTTATACGGACAGAGCTACGAGCAGTACTTC	CASSLYGQSYEQYF	TRBJ2-7	.	.	TRBV27
TGTGCCAGCAGTCCCCGGGTCCCAGGGACCGGGGAGCTGTTTTTT	CASSPRVPGTGELFF	TRBJ2-2	.	.	TRBV27
TGTGCCAGTAGTATCGCAGGTGCCGGTTCACCCCTCCACTTT	CASSIAGAGSPLHF	TRBJ1-6	.	.	TRBV19
TGTGCCTGGAGTCCCACAGGTAATCAGCCCCAGCATTTT	CAWSPTGNQPQHF	TRBJ1-5	few	.	TRBV30
TGTGCCAGCAATATCAGGGGGTCGAACACCGGGGAGCTGTTTTTT	CASNIRGSNTGELFF	TRBJ2-2	.	TRBD1	TRBV27